This TCR beta chain appears in the sequencing data of a study of blood T cell repertoires in COVID-19. Study-wide context: Sites in the United States, Italy and Spain provided acute and convalescent COVID-19 samples. PBMCs, B-cell-depleted T cells, or T cells were the source of the cDNA or gDNA that made up the material.

In the original workflow: Scientists estimated how many nucleated cells there were by amplifying reference gene primers. Assay used: immunoSEQ multiplex PCR; TCRdb lists only in-frame clones, some missing. V and J calls and clone size follow that table, whereas D and trimming were derived from the DNA. The sample carries roughly 200,000 clones, roughly four fifths recorded once. Sequencing used peripheral blood. This receptor was obtained from a woman aged 40 to 50 with COVID-19, enrolled during active disease.

The CDR3 DNA reads as TGTGCCAGCAGCTTAGTCGGAGAGAGCAATCAGCCCCAGCATTTT. This sequence encodes CASSLVGESNQPQHF. This chain uses TRBV7-2 with TRBJ1-5; no clear D. The germline V gene has CDR1 SGHTA and CDR2 FQGNSA. The CDR3 is made up of 15 amino acids. The ends were cut back, 1 base at V and 1 base at J, with 8 bases in the middle.